The 6 T cell receptor beta chains reported below all come from one sample, sequenced in a study of blood T cell repertoires in COVID-19. Libraries were prepared by immunoSEQ multiplex PCR; TCRdb keeps only in-frame clonotypes and omits some of them. This table has some 150,000 clones, about 79% appearing once. The source material was peripheral blood. These receptors were taken from a woman in her fifties or sixties with acute or convalescent COVID-19.

This chain links TRBV7-3 with TRBJ2-1; 8 bases are shared with TRBD1. CDR3 length: 14 amino acids. In germline, CDR1 is SGHTA, CDR2 FQGTGA. Trimming took 5 bases from V and 10 from J; bases not matched to a gene: 10. The CDR3 is CASSPIDRGGEQFF. DNA for the CDR3: TGTGCCAGCAGCCCGATCGACAGGGGCGGGGAGCAGTTCTTC.

This rearrangement joins TRBV5-5 to TRBJ2-7; 7 nucleotides match TRBD2. CDR1 is SGHKS and CDR2 is YYEKEE in the germline V gene (reference sequence). The CDR3 runs 14 residues. V trimming: 2 bases; J trimming: 6 bases; junction bases outside the gene matches: 8. The CDR3 nucleotides read TGTGCCAGCAGCTTACTCCGGGACTACAGCGAGCAGTACGTC. It codes for CASSLLRDYSEQYV.

The V call is TRBV15, the J call TRBJ1-4; 7 bases match TRBD1. The CDR3 is 16 residues long. The V gene's germline CDR1 is LNHNV and CDR2 YYDKDF (reference sequence). V was clipped by 4 bases and J by 1 base; unmatched bases: 6. In nucleotides, the CDR3 is TGTGCCACCAGCACTAAACAGGGGAGAACTAATGAAAAACTGTTTTTT. Translating gives CATSTKQGRTNEKLFF. Supplemented by reference TRBV15 and TRBJ1-4, the full variable domain reads DAMVIQNPRYQVTQFGKPVTLSCSQTLNHNVMYWYQQKSSQAPKLLFHYYDKDFNNEADTPDNFQSRRPNTSFCFLDIRSPGLGDTAMYLCATSTKQGRTNEKLFFGSGTQLSVL.

CDR3 region: CASSQAPGPFADTQYF. The CDR3, as DNA: TGCGCCAGCAGCCAAGCTCCTGGGCCATTCGCAGATACGCAGTATTTT. The gene calls are TRBV4-1 and TRBJ2-3; no clear D gene. V lost 1 base, J lost 4 bases, and 15 bases lay in between. Germline V gene sequence: CDR1 MGHRA, CDR2 YSYEKL. CDR3 length: 16 residues.

The CDR3 loop is CASSVGTGLQPQHF. CDR3 DNA sequence: TGCGCCAGCAGCGTCGGGACAGGACTACAGCCCCAGCATTTT. J is TRBJ1-5 and V is TRBV5-1, with TRBD1 identical over 8 bases. The CDR3 spans 14 residues. Germline V gene sequence: CDR1 SGHRS, CDR2 YFSETQ. J lost 7 bases, V lost 4 bases, and 7 bases had no gene match.

The V and J genes are TRBV6-5 and TRBJ1-5, with a weak D call TRBD1 (5 bases). Deletions cut 3 bases from V and 8 bases from J, with 14 bases between. The CDR3 extends over 14 amino acids. Per germline, CDR1 MNHEY and CDR2 SVGAGI. The CDR3 bases are TGTGCCAGCAGTTATAGGGCGGGGGTCGAGCCCCAGCATTTT. Translation gives CASSYRAGVEPQHF.